This T cell receptor (beta chain) was sequenced in a study of regulatory T cells. This clone has only one observation. Antigen specificity is unknown. Primers: 52 TRBV forward and 13 TRBJ reverse. The assay was immunoSEQ multiplex PCR, and TCRdb's table has in-frame clones only and misses some. In the table there are about 5,700 clones, roughly nine tenths of which are singletons. Autoimmunity was present in every CD3G-deficient patient, worse in two. Patients aged 2 to 39 years had fewer naive T cells. Regulatory (CD25-high CD127-low) and conventional (CD25-low CD127-high) CD4+ T cells were sorted separately. Germline CDR1 is SGHVS and CDR2 is FQNEAQ. This CDR3 has 13 amino acids. Between the trimmed V and J ends, which lost 5 bases and 3 bases, there was a span of 10 bases. Study conclusions and caveats: Regulatory T cells from CD3G-deficient patients were less diverse than autologous conventional CD4+ cells and control regulatory cells. In patients, unique TRB V-J pairs were restricted and V/J usage skewed, especially in Tregs.

The V and J genes are TRBV7-8 and TRBJ1-2; tentative D call: TRBD1 (6 bases). This receptor was obtained from a young adult with CD3G deficiency. The specimen was CD4+ Tregs sorted from blood. The DNA of the CDR3 is TGTGCCAGCAGCCCCAGGGGAGACTATGGCTACACCTTC. It translates to CASSPRGDYGYTF.